These 26 T cell receptor beta chains were sequenced from one sample in a study of blood T cell repertoires in COVID-19. Data came from immunoSEQ multiplex PCR; TCRdb stores just in-frame clones and leaves some out. The top ten hold approximately 8.1% of the sample, which has about 200,000 clones, around 92% seen once. Source material: PBMCs or T cells enriched from blood (not recorded which). All receptors come from a young woman who had recovered from COVID-19.

This clone was detected a few times. V usage is TRBV13 and J usage is TRBJ2-1, with D hard to call. The CDR3 loop spans 15 amino acids. Germline CDR1 is PRHDT and CDR2 is FYEKMQ (reference sequence). Trimming left V 5 bases short and J 2 bases short, with 13 bases between. The CDR3 sequence is CASSPISGPYNEQFF. The CDR3 DNA sequence: TGTGCCAGCAGCCCGATATCAGGCCCCTACAATGAGCAGTTCTTC.

The chain combines TRBV9 with TRBJ2-1; D is perhaps TRBD1 (6 bases). Germline lookup yields CDR1 SGDLS and CDR2 YYNGEE. This CDR3 has 13 residues. V lost 4 bases to trimming and J lost 6 bases, with 11 bases between them. The DNA for the CDR3 is TGTGCCAGCAGCCACAGGGATGTCAATGAGCAGTTCTTC. As protein: CASSHRDVNEQFF. Complete variable domain (other parts from reference TRBV9 and TRBJ2-1): DSGVTQTPKHLITATGQRVTLRCSPRSGDLSVYWYQQSLDQGLQFLIQYYNGEERAKGNILERFSAQQFPDLHSELNLSSLELGDSALYFCASSHRDVNEQFFGPGTRLTVL.

The rearrangement links TRBV28 to TRBJ2-1; D perhaps matches TRBD1 (5 bases). The CDR3 loop spans 13 amino acids. V dropped 2 bases and J dropped 8 bases, with 10 bases sitting between them. Germline-derived CDR1 and CDR2 are MDHEN and SYDVKM. The CDR3 DNA follows: TGTGCCAGCAGTTTAGACAGTGTCGATGAGCAGTTCTTC. Translated, it gives CASSLDSVDEQFF.

This rearrangement joins TRBV7-2 to TRBJ1-6, with 7 positions matching TRBD1. The germline gives CDR1 SGHTA, CDR2 FQGNSA. The CDR3 has 14 residues. The V and J ends lost 3 bases and 10 bases, in that order; junction bases with no gene match: 6. CDR3 DNA: TGTGCCAGCAGCTTGACAGGGTCCGGGTCACCCCTCCACTTT. Encoded protein: CASSLTGSGSPLHF.

V and J are TRBV5-5 and TRBJ1-6; 10 nucleotides agree with TRBD1. This CDR3 region has 17 residues. The germline CDR1 and CDR2 sequences are SGHKS and YYEKEE (reference sequence). The junction had 9 bases not matched to a gene; V was cut back by 2 bases and J by 7 bases. CDR3 region: CASSFPTGGAINSPLHF. CDR3 sequence (DNA): TGTGCCAGCAGCTTCCCGACAGGGGGCGCGATCAATTCACCCCTCCACTTT. The variable domain in full, with the rest retrieved from reference TRBV5-5 and TRBJ1-6, is DAGVTQSPTHLIKTRGQQVTLRCSPISGHKSVSWYQQVLGQGPQFIFQYYEKEERGRGNFPDRFSARQFPNYSSELNVNALLLGDSALYLCASSFPTGGAINSPLHFGNGTRLTVT.

V and J are TRBV4-1 and TRBJ1-1; no definite D call. Germline V gene sequence: CDR1 MGHRA, CDR2 YSYEKL. The V gene lost 0 bases and the J gene lost 5 bases, with 7 bases spanning the gap. The CDR3 is 13 residues long. This CDR3 is CASSQDRKTEAFF. CDR3 nucleotides: TGCGCCAGCAGCCAAGACAGAAAGACTGAAGCTTTCTTT.

The chain uses TRBV12-3 or TRBV12-4 and TRBJ1-1; D gene unclear. Deletions cut 8 bases from V and 4 bases from J, with 11 bases between. The CDR3 is made up of 12 amino acids. The CDR3 is CASRSTGTEAFF. CDR3 DNA: TGTGCCAGCCGATCCACGGGCACTGAAGCTTTCTTT.

V usage is TRBV5-4 and J usage is TRBJ1-6, with a tentative D call TRBD1 (5 bases). There are 15 residues in the CDR3. V was trimmed by 0 bases and J by 9 bases, leaving 13 bases between them. Germline assignment: CDR1 SGHNT and CDR2 YYREEE (reference sequence). DNA of the CDR3: TGTGCCAGCAGCTTGGTAGGGCAGGGCGGTTCACCCCTCCACTTT. Its protein product is CASSLVGQGGSPLHF.

Concerning this clone itself: The sample holds other DNA sequences that translate to the same CDR3. CDR3 sequence (DNA): TGCGCCAGCAGCTTGAGTACAGGGGGAAGCACAGATACGCAGTATTTT. It codes for CASSLSTGGSTDTQYF. J is TRBJ2-3 and V is TRBV5-1; 8 positions agree with TRBD1. The CDR3 consists of 16 residues. The V segment lost 1 base and the J segment 0 bases; nucleotides outside the gene matches: 4. Per germline, CDR1 SGHRS and CDR2 YFSETQ.

The rearrangement joins TRBV24-1 to TRBJ2-5, with TRBD1 as a possible D gene (5 bases). Germline V gives CDR1 KGHDR, CDR2 SFDVKD. This CDR3 comprises 15 residues. The V end lost 6 bases, the J end lost 1 base, and 14 bases lay between the germline ends. CDR3 in DNA: TGTGCCACCAGTAAAGGGGCAGGGCCCCAAGAGACCCAGTACTTC. It specifies CATSKGAGPQETQYF.

This clone was detected once. The CDR3 protein is CASSQGTGRRGTEAFF. The CDR3 DNA sequence: TGTGCCAGCAGCCAAGGGACAGGGAGGCGTGGGACTGAAGCTTTCTTT. The rearrangement links TRBV14 to TRBJ1-1, with TRBD1 matching over 8 bases. In germline, CDR1 is SGHDN, CDR2 FVKESK. This CDR3 contains 16 residues. V dropped 1 base and J dropped 5; count of bases not matched to a gene: 9.

The count of this clone is one. The chain links TRBV11-3 to TRBJ2-1; TRBD2 matches at 7 bases. Trimming removed 5 bases from V and 0 bases from J; junction bases left unmatched: 7. Germline V gene sequence: CDR1 SGHNT, CDR2 YENEEA. The CDR3 covers 16 residues. CDR3 in DNA: TGTGCCAGCAGCCATAGCGGGTCGAGCTCCTACAATGAGCAGTTCTTC. Protein sequence: CASSHSGSSSYNEQFF.

CDR3 nucleotide sequence: TGTGCCACTCAACGTTACAGAGACACTGAAGCTTTCTTT. It codes for CATQRYRDTEAFF. V gene TRBV7-9 combines with J gene TRBJ1-1; D is unresolved. Trimming pared 10 bases from V and 3 bases from J, leaving 15 bases between. CDR3 length: 13 residues. CDR1 and CDR2 (germline): SEHNR, FQNEAQ (reference sequence). Supplemented by reference TRBV7-9 and TRBJ1-1, the full variable domain reads DTGVSQNPRHKITKRGQNVTFRCDPISEHNRLYWYRQTLGQGPEFLTYFQNEAQLEKSRLLSDRFSAERPKGSFSTLEIQRTEQGDSAMYLCATQRYRDTEAFFGQGTRLTVV.

The chain carries TRBV4-2 and TRBJ1-3, with 7 bases aligning to TRBD1. Germline loops: CDR1 LGHNA, CDR2 YNFKEQ. This CDR3 contains 17 residues. V lost 0 bases and J lost 0; bases outside the gene matches: 5. In DNA form, the CDR3 reads TGTGCCAGCAGCCAAGAACCCGGGGACAGCTCTGGAAACACCATATATTTT. It translates to CASSQEPGDSSGNTIYF.

This chain joins TRBV7-2 and TRBJ2-7; 8 bases agree with TRBD2. CDR1 and CDR2 (germline): SGHTA, FQGNSA. With V trimmed by 5 bases and J by 5 bases, 20 bases remained unmatched. The CDR3 runs 18 residues. CDR3 in DNA: TGTGCCAGCAGCCCTCCCATGACTAGCGTAACCTCTATCCACGAGCAGTACTTC. Encoded protein: CASSPPMTSVTSIHEQYF.

The chain couples TRBV28 to TRBJ1-3; no clear D gene. Germline CDR1 and CDR2: MDHEN and SYDVKM. The V end was cut by 3 bases, the J end by 3 bases, with 6 bases between. The CDR3 is 13 amino acids. CDR3 protein: CASSFGSGNTIYF. In nucleotides, the CDR3 is TGTGCCAGCAGTTTTGGGAGTGGAAACACCATATATTTT.

This chain uses TRBV27 with TRBJ1-3; unclear D gene. This CDR3 is built from 13 residues. Germline CDR1 MNHEY, CDR2 SMNVEV (reference sequence). Trimming cost V 3 bases and J 1 base, with 4 bases left between them. The CDR3 coding sequence is TGTGCCAGCAGTTTGTCATCTGGAAACACCATATATTTT. This encodes CASSLSSGNTIYF.

The chain couples TRBV2 to TRBJ2-7; D unresolved. Per germline, CDR1 SNHLY and CDR2 FYNNEI. Trimming removed 7 bases at V and 7 bases at J, with 14 bases between. This CDR3 spans 12 amino acids. The CDR3 DNA reads as TGTGCCAGCAAAGCTTTATCGAGGGAGCAGTACTTC. Amino acids: CASKALSREQYF.

V gene TRBV7-2 combines with J gene TRBJ2-7; TRBD2 matches at 9 bases. J was trimmed by 3 bases and V by 5 bases; bases with no gene match: 8. Per the germline V gene, CDR1 is SGHTA and CDR2 is FQGNSA. This CDR3 has 15 amino acids. The CDR3 loop reads CASSPRGGVIYEQYF. DNA for the CDR3: TGTGCCAGCAGCCCGCGGGGGGGGGTCATCTACGAGCAGTACTTC.

This clone has a single count. This same CDR3 is encoded by further DNA sequences in the sample. The V gene is TRBV5-1, the J gene TRBJ1-6, with a tentative D call TRBD1 (6 bases). The CDR3 has 15 amino acids. V was shortened by 0 bases and J by 10 bases, with 14 bases between the two germline ends. Germline values: CDR1 SGHRS, CDR2 YFSETQ. The CDR3 loop is CASSLAGQGRSPLHF. CDR3 coding DNA: TGCGCCAGCAGCTTGGCCGGCCAGGGGAGATCACCCCTCCACTTT.

This chain links TRBV7-2 with TRBJ1-1, with D perhaps TRBD1 (6 bases). Germline CDR1 and CDR2: SGHTA and FQGNSA. Trimming removed 5 bases from V and 2 bases from J, with 12 bases in between. This CDR3 contains 14 residues. Here the CDR3 reads CASSQGQLNTEAFF. DNA for the CDR3: TGTGCCAGCAGCCAAGGACAGCTTAACACTGAAGCTTTCTTT.

The genes are TRBV28 and TRBJ1-2; TRBD1 matches at 9 bases. Per germline, CDR1 MDHEN and CDR2 SYDVKM. J lost 3 bases, V lost 10 bases, and 21 bases had no gene match. The CDR3 contains 18 residues. CDR3 region: CATHLWESGTGWDYGYTF. CDR3 DNA sequence: TGTGCCACCCACCTGTGGGAGAGCGGGACAGGGTGGGACTATGGCTACACCTTC.

This clone appeared once. V is TRBV6-5 and J is TRBJ1-1; D possibly corresponds to TRBD1 (6 bases). The length of the CDR3 is 14 residues. In germline, CDR1 is MNHEY, CDR2 SVGAGI. The V end lost 7 bases, the J end lost 5 bases, and 17 bases lay between the germline ends. This CDR3 is CASTLQGGSTEAFF. In DNA, the CDR3 is TGTGCCAGCACCTTACAGGGAGGGTCGACTGAAGCTTTCTTT.

The CDR3: CASSSAWGQGTWENSPLHF. DNA of the CDR3: TGTGCCAGCAGCTCAGCTTGGGGACAGGGGACTTGGGAGAATTCACCCCTCCACTTT. V and J are TRBV6-6 and TRBJ1-6; 10 nucleotides align to TRBD1. The CDR3 has 19 amino acids. V was clipped by 6 bases and J by 7 bases; unmatched bases: 18. The germline gives CDR1 MNHNY, CDR2 SVGAGI (reference sequence).

This chain joins TRBV28 and TRBJ1-6; D is unresolved. The CDR3 has 14 residues. The ends were cut back, 8 bases at V and 9 bases at J, with 17 bases in the middle. Germline loops: CDR1 MDHEN, CDR2 SYDVKM. The CDR3 spells CASVAPPRGSPLHF. CDR3 sequence (DNA): TGTGCCAGCGTTGCCCCGCCACGCGGTTCACCCCTCCACTTT.

Here the CDR3 DNA reads TGTGCCTGGAGTCTAGGGAGCGGGGGCCCTACCTACGAGCAGTACTTC. Translating it yields CAWSLGSGGPTYEQYF. The chain couples TRBV30 to TRBJ2-7, with TRBD2 matching over 8 bases. CDR3 length: 16 residues. V shed 2 bases, J shed 2 bases, and the junction held 11 bases outside the gene matches. CDR1 is GTSNPN, CDR2 SVGIG, per germline (reference sequence).